This record concerns one TCR beta chain sequence. This clonotype was counted only a few times. Its antigen has not been determined. One base away there is no much larger clone; base qualities are not given. The CDR3 runs 12 residues from the cysteine to the phenylalanine. Only the CDR3 DNA is retained, 36 bases long and in frame from the first base. Reading the germline V gene gives CDR1 SQVTM and CDR2 ANQGSEA. V gives up 2 bases and J gives up 4 bases, and the segment between their germline ends measures 8 bases. The library was obtained by RACE. The instrument given in TCRdb is NextSeq 500. Library preparation attached unique molecular identifiers to individual cDNA molecules for quantitative, reproducible TCR counting. Each blood RNA sample was used to sequence both TCR alpha and TCR beta chains. Per the authors' processing: Samples had a median of about 96,000 TCRs, with a range from roughly 23,224 to 700,000. V, J and CDR3 annotation of the TCR reads was carried out using the Decombinator software suite. For the PS versus PT1 abundance plots, all samples were subsampled to the same number of TCRs (28,000). TCRs were defined as expanded if absent before sensitization and observed at least eight times at the 2-week time point. Through fastp at Q25 and MiXCR, TCRdb rebuilt clones from the public reads, retaining in-frame beta chains. Rows are combined by CDR3 protein, so each entry shows the most common genes and DNA. V and J calls and clone size were set by TCRdb, not the authors. The sample has tens of thousands of distinct CDR3 sequences on record, 10% to 13% of them singletons. The ten largest clones add up to 2% to 2.5% of the sample.

These data originate in a study of human T cells and chemical hapten exposure (TCRdb year 2021). Turning to the overall study: For sensitization, 2% DPC in acetone was applied to a 2 cm by 2 cm area of upper inner arm skin. The study tracked peripheral blood TCR repertoire changes in vivo during primary and secondary sensitization to the hapten diphenylcyclopropenone (DPC) in alopecia patients. Patient blood was sampled pre-sensitization (week 0) and at 2, 6 and about 24 weeks after DPC sensitization. Alopecia areata with under or over 50% scalp involvement, alopecia totalis and alopecia universalis were represented in the patient cohort, which was mostly female. Libraries were pooled for sequencing, and variation in per-sample TCR yields was attributed mainly to small differences in library volumes within the pool. Patch testing on the upper back used Finn chambers containing 0.01% DPC, with scoring done after 6 days according to International Contact Dermatitis Research Group standards. Weekly therapeutic DPC doses were additionally applied to the scalp of patients throughout the roughly 24-week study period. Under 30 alopecia patients gave blood for TCR sequencing at one to four time points (pre-sensitization, 2, 6 and 24 weeks).

Study-wide conclusions, independent of this receptor: Repeated subsampling changed both the strength of the expansion versus patch-test correlation and the threshold at which that correlation became significant. DPC sensitization did not change how many TCRs were above 1 in 1000 frequency, and no evidence was found of alterations in global repertoire structure. Expanded TCRs formed significantly more large CDR3 similarity clusters than pre-sensitization or healthy control sets, consistent with antigen-driven responses. Because all patients had alopecia, a presumed autoimmune disease, the immune response of the patients might differ from that of healthy individuals. Patch test score was positively correlated with the number of PT1 expanded TCRs, with significance at thresholds 8, 16 and 32 but not at 4.

Taken with the paper, the label for time point translates to: patch test 1, 2 weeks after DPC sensitization. The meaning of the sample's treatment or condition label: therapeutic diphenylcyclopropenone sensitization with weekly scalp DPC. Blood at each patch-test visit was drawn before the patch test was applied. To be eligible, patients had to be aged 18 to 70, diagnosed with alopecia and judged suitable for DPC therapy, while pregnant patients were excluded. Unfractionated whole blood was collected in Tempus Blood RNA tubes, and total RNA was extracted from that blood. This sample comprised whole blood, obtained in connection with sensitization to the hapten diphenylcyclopropenone (DPC). The chain links TRBV29-1 with TRBJ1-2; TRBD1 is possibly the D segment (5 matching bases). The TCR was taken from a middle-aged man with alopecia areata. Some clones in this sample may be carry-over from other donors' samples. The CDR3 protein: CSVERGGYGYTF. The DNA sequence follows: TGCAGCGTTGAAAGGGGCGGCTATGGCTACACCTTC.